The 23 T cell receptor beta chains presented below share a single source sample, sequenced in a study of blood T cells in healthy people across ages. Sample-barcoded 5' priming and a J-beta primer mix drove a second PCR of about 7 to 12 cycles. TCRdb re-called the 5' RACE reads with MiXCR, one entry per CDR3 protein. The sample includes fewer than 1,200,000 distinct CDR3 sequences, around 27% seen only once; the top ten take about 0.8%. This sample also appeared in a second study, on T cells of mothers and their children.

The sample taken for sequencing was blood. The receptors were gathered from a girl aged 2-10 years in good health.

This clonotype was counted a few times. This rearrangement joins TRBV10-3 to TRBJ2-3, with 8 bases fitting TRBD1. CDR3 size: 15 residues. Looked up from germline, CDR1 is ENHRY and CDR2 is SYGVKD. Losses at the gene ends were 3 bases for V and 1 base for J; bases not matched to a gene: 3. The CDR3 spells CAISDPGQGTDTQYF. The CDR3 region has the DNA TGTGCCATCAGTGACCCGGGACAGGGCACAGATACGCAGTATTTT.

This clonotype has just a few counts. In DNA form, the CDR3 reads TGCAGTGCTCTTGTCCGAGGGACCCAGTACTTC. This encodes CSALVRGTQYF. The rearrangement joins TRBV20-1 to TRBJ2-5; unclear D gene. V lost 5 bases and J 7 bases, leaving 11 bases between the germline ends. Germline V gene sequence: CDR1 DFQATT, CDR2 SNEGSKA (reference sequence). The CDR3 sequence is 11 residues long.

The table lists this clonotype with a few counts. The V call is TRBV20-1, the J call TRBJ1-4; D not certain. The germline V and J ends were trimmed by 4 bases and 5 bases, with 8 bases remaining between them. This CDR3 is built from 12 residues. Germline CDR1 and CDR2: DFQATT and SNEGSKA (reference sequence). The CDR3: CSATTGNEKLFF. CDR3 DNA sequence: TGCAGTGCTACGACCGGGAATGAAAAACTGTTTTTT.

This clonotype has a handful of counts. The V and J genes are TRBV12-3 or TRBV12-4 and TRBJ2-7; possible D gene TRBD2, 5 bases. The CDR3 length is 14 residues. V was trimmed by 5 bases and J by 4 bases, leaving 15 bases between them. CDR3 sequence (DNA): TGTGCCAGCAGTGACTACAGTATGGGTTACGAGCAGTACTTC. Translating it yields CASSDYSMGYEQYF.

This clonotype appeared a single time. The J gene is TRBJ1-3, the V gene TRBV5-1; D call uncertain. Trimming cost V 0 bases and J 0 bases, with 7 bases left between them. The CDR3 length is 15 residues. CDR1 is SGHRS, CDR2 YFSETQ, per germline. CDR3 amino acids: CASSLGLGSGNTIYF. In nucleotides, the CDR3 is TGCGCCAGCAGCTTGGGGCTCGGCTCTGGAAACACCATATATTTT.

A few counts support this clonotype. The J gene is TRBJ2-4, the V gene TRBV29-1; TRBD1 is a possible D gene (5 bases). Looked up from germline, CDR1 is SQVTM and CDR2 is ANQGSEA. The CDR3 is made up of 13 amino acids. The V end lost 0 bases, the J end lost 8 bases, and 11 bases lay between the germline ends. The CDR3 nucleotides are TGCAGCGTTGAAGATGGAAGGGGCTACATTCAGTACTTC. Translation gives CSVEDGRGYIQYF.

The sample holds one count of this clonotype. The chain uses TRBV6-6 and TRBJ1-5; tentative D call: TRBD1 (5 bases). V shed 3 bases and J shed 1 base, with 7 bases lying between them. The CDR3 extends over 14 amino acids. Germline CDR1 is MNHNY and CDR2 is SVGAGI (reference sequence). CDR3 bases: TGTGCCAGCAGTTATTGGGGCAGCAATCAGCCCCAGCATTTT. Amino acid sequence: CASSYWGSNQPQHF.

The CDR3 DNA reads as TGTGCCAGCAGCCAAGATCTGGGGACAGGCTACAATGAGCAGTTCTTC. Amino acids: CASSQDLGTGYNEQFF. The chain carries TRBV14 and TRBJ2-1, with TRBD1 identical over 8 bases. The CDR3 extends over 16 amino acids. Germline CDR1 and CDR2: SGHDN and FVKESK. V lost 0 bases, J lost 3 bases, and 4 bases stayed unmatched.

The J gene is TRBJ2-3, the V gene TRBV10-2; D remains ambiguous. The CDR3 runs to 15 residues. With 8 bases removed from V and 0 bases from J, the gap between germline ends came to 15 bases. Germline V CDR1 and CDR2: WSHSY, SAAADI. CDR3 nucleotide sequence: TGCGCCAGCGGCGTTGGGCGTCGGAGCACAGATACGCAGTATTTT. Translation gives CASGVGRRSTDTQYF.

This clonotype occurred many times. V is TRBV20-1 and J is TRBJ1-2; D gene unclear. The V end lost 0 bases, the J end lost 4 bases, and 9 bases lay between the germline ends. This CDR3 is 13 amino acids long. In germline, CDR1 is DFQATT, CDR2 SNEGSKA (reference sequence). CDR3 bases: TGCAGTGCTAGAGATCCCAGAGGCTATGGCTACACCTTC. Its translation: CSARDPRGYGYTF.

The chain uses TRBV12-3 or TRBV12-4 and TRBJ1-2; 9 bases line up with TRBD1. The J segment lost 9 bases and the V segment lost 3 bases, leaving 8 bases of the junction unmatched. This CDR3 has 14 amino acids. The chain's CDR3 is CASSLLGQGTRYTF. The CDR3 DNA is TGTGCCAGCAGTTTGTTGGGACAGGGTACCCGCTACACCTTC.

The chain links TRBV12-3 or TRBV12-4 to TRBJ1-2; D is unresolved. The CDR3 extends over 14 amino acids. V shed 1 base and J shed 4 bases, with 10 bases lying between them. CDR3 bases: TGTGCCAGCAGTTTAGGCTCCGAAGGCTATGGCTACACCTTC. Translating gives CASSLGSEGYGYTF.

Worth noting for this clonotype: A read error may be the cause here, since a much bigger clone is one base away. The V call is TRBV3-1, the J call TRBJ2-7; D not resolved. The CDR3 consists of 14 residues. CDR1 is LGHDT, CDR2 YNNKEL, per germline (reference sequence). The CDR3 is CASSQRLGRYEQCF. CDR3 DNA sequence: TGTGCCAGCAGCCAACGTTTAGGTAGATACGAGCAGTGCTTC.

This sequence joins TRBV29-1 and TRBJ1-1; TRBD1 aligns across 7 bases. V dropped 4 bases and J dropped 1; count of bases not matched to a gene: 33. The CDR3 consists of 23 residues. CDR1 is SQVTM, CDR2 ANQGSEA, per germline. CDR3 DNA sequence: TGCAGCGTTGTAAATCCCACCGGCAAATCCCACGGTCCGCGGACAGGCTCGAACACTGAAGCTTTCTTT. Protein product: CSVVNPTGKSHGPRTGSNTEAFF.

This clonotype occurred a few times. The rearrangement joins TRBV5-6 to TRBJ1-1; 9 bases align to TRBD1. The ends lost 3 bases at V and 4 bases at J; junction bases unmatched: 10. The CDR3 is made up of 16 amino acids. CDR1 and CDR2 (germline): SGHDT, YYEEEE. The CDR3 reads CASSSYGTGWITEAFF. The CDR3 nucleotides read TGTGCCAGCAGCTCTTATGGGACAGGGTGGATCACTGAAGCTTTCTTT.

This clonotype was counted at least ten times. V is TRBV7-9 and J is TRBJ2-5, with 12 bases aligning to TRBD1. This CDR3 contains 15 residues. CDR1 and CDR2 from the germline V gene are SEHNR and FQNEAQ (reference sequence). The ends lost 4 bases at V and 5 bases at J; junction bases unmatched: 5. The CDR3 DNA reads as TGTGCCAGCAGCTCCGGGACAGGGGGCGCTGAGACCCAGTACTTC. This encodes CASSSGTGGAETQYF.

This CDR3 is CSVVAGLHQAGYTF. In DNA form, the CDR3 reads TGCAGCGTTGTAGCGGGACTCCACCAAGCTGGCTACACCTTC. The chain is built from TRBV29-1 and TRBJ1-2; the D gene is possibly TRBD1 (5 bases). Between the trimmed V and J ends, which lost 4 bases and 7 bases, there was a span of 19 bases. The germline gives CDR1 SQVTM, CDR2 ANQGSEA. The CDR3 covers 14 residues.

There are a few counts of this clonotype. V usage is TRBV5-1 and J usage is TRBJ2-4; D perhaps matches TRBD1 (5 bases). Germline CDR1 and CDR2: SGHRS and YFSETQ. The CDR3 is 15 residues long. Trimming pared 7 bases from V and 0 bases from J, leaving 14 bases between. Here the CDR3 reads CASQGSPLAKNIQYF. CDR3 bases: TGCGCCAGCCAGGGAAGCCCCCTAGCCAAAAACATTCAGTACTTC. Filled out from reference TRBV5-1 and TRBJ2-4, the complete variable domain reads KAGVTQTPRYLIKTRGQQVTLSCSPISGHRSVSWYQQTPGQGLQFLFEYFSETQRNKGNFPGRFSGRQFSNSRSEMNVSTLELGDSALYLCASQGSPLAKNIQYFGAGTRLSVL.

The chain joins TRBV27 to TRBJ2-7; 9 nucleotides match TRBD1. Germline V gene sequence: CDR1 MNHEY, CDR2 SMNVEV (reference sequence). The CDR3 consists of 17 residues. The V segment lost 3 bases and the J segment 2 bases; nucleotides outside the gene matches: 11. The CDR3 sequence: CASSFVNRGPGTYEQYF. The CDR3 region has the DNA TGTGCCAGCAGTTTCGTCAACAGGGGGCCCGGGACCTACGAGCAGTACTTC.

The V gene is TRBV29-1, the J gene TRBJ1-2; tentatively, D is TRBD1 (5 bases). This CDR3 contains 13 residues. V lost 3 bases, J lost 5 bases, and 13 bases lay in between. Per germline, CDR1 SQVTM and CDR2 ANQGSEA. The DNA of the CDR3 is TGCAGCGTTGATTTTGGGCCAGGGTATGGCTACACCTTC. It yields the protein CSVDFGPGYGYTF. Supplemented by reference TRBV29-1 and TRBJ1-2, the full variable domain reads SAVISQKPSRDICQRGTSLTIQCQVDSQVTMMFWYRQQPGQSLTLIATANQGSEATYESGFVIDKFPISRPNLTFSTLTVSNMSPEDSSIYLCSVDFGPGYGYTFGSGTRLTVV.

On this clonotype itself: At one of its ends the junction is not consistent with the germline gene, which may arise from a read error. V usage is TRBV14 and J usage is TRBJ2-7, with D tentatively TRBD1 (5 bases). The CDR3 is 15 amino acids. The germline V gene has CDR1 SGHDN and CDR2 FVKESK. CDR3 loop: CASSNTPQGPYERYF. CDR3 sequence (DNA): TGTGCCAGCAGCAACACCCCCCAGGGTCCCTACGAGCGGTACTTC. Drawing the rest from reference TRBV14 and TRBJ2-7, the complete variable domain is EAGVTQFPSHSVIEKGQTVTLRCDPISGHDNLYWYRRVMGKEIKFLLHFVKESKQDESGMPNNRFLAERTGGTYSTLKVQPAELEDSGVYFCASSNTPQGPYERYFGPGTRLTVT.

This clonotype was seen more than once but under ten times. The chain has TRBV3-1 and TRBJ1-2; no clear D gene. Germline loops: CDR1 LGHDT, CDR2 YNNKEL (reference sequence). The V end lost 1 base, the J end lost 5 bases, and 14 bases lay between the germline ends. This CDR3 contains 15 residues. The CDR3 DNA reads as TGTGCCAGCAGCCAAGTCGCTGTCGAAGGGTATGGCTACACCTTC. Encoded protein: CASSQVAVEGYGYTF.

In its sample, this clonotype was seen a few times. This chain uses TRBV24-1 with TRBJ2-3, with D perhaps TRBD2 (5 bases). Germline V gene lookup returns CDR1 KGHDR and CDR2 SFDVKD. This CDR3 has 16 amino acids. The V gene lost 4 bases and the J gene lost 0 bases, with 13 bases spanning the gap. As DNA, the CDR3 is TGTGCCACCAGTGACCCAGTACTAGTTAGCACAGATACGCAGTATTTT. Translated, it gives CATSDPVLVSTDTQYF.